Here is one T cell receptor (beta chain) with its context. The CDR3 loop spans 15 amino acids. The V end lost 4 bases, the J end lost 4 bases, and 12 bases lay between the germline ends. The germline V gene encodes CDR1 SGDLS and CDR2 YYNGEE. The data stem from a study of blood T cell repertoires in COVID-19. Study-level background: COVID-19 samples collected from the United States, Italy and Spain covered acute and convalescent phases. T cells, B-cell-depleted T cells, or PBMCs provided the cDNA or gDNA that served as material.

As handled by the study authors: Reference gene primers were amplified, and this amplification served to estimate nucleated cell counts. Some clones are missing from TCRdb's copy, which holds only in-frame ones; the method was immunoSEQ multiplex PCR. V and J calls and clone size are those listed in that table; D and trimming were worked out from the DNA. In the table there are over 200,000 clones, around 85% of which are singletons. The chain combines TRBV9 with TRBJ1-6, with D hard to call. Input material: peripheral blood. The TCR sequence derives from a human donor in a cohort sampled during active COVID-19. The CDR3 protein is CASSSGTVYNSPLHF. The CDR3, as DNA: TGTGCCAGCAGCTCAGGAACAGTGTATAATTCACCCCTCCACTTT.